This T cell receptor beta chain was retrieved from a study of cytomegalovirus exposure and HLA in healthy donors. CDR3 length: 14 residues. Trimming removed 3 bases from V and 9 bases from J, with 15 bases in between. Germline assignment: CDR1 MGHDK and CDR2 SYGVNS. In the case of this clone: The sample carries other DNA sequences with the same CDR3.

PCR used 60 Vbeta primers and 13 Jbeta primers. Original analysis: It was a later analysis that counted around 85 million unique TCR beta chains, of which roughly 11 million were shared. Here immunoSEQ multiplex PCR was the method, and the copy in TCRdb shows in-frame clones only, minus some. V and J calls and clone size are given by that table; D and trimming were obtained from the DNA. The sample lists 100,000 to 150,000 clones; roughly 78% were seen once. This receptor was taken from a man younger than 40 in good health and CMV-seropositive. The chain employs TRBV25-1 and TRBJ1-5, with no clear D. The sample consisted of PBMCs. Here the CDR3 reads CASSEIEGQAPQHF. The CDR3 region has the DNA TGTGCCAGCAGTGAGATTGAGGGCCAAGCGCCCCAGCATTTT.